A single sample is the source of the 17 T cell receptor beta chains below, sequenced in a study of cytomegalovirus exposure and HLA in healthy donors. Produced via immunoSEQ multiplex PCR; TCRdb's table is partial and in-frame only. The sample lists under 200,000 clones; 80% to 90% were seen once. The sequencing sample was made of PBMCs. These TCRs come from a woman between 18 and 29 years old in good health and CMV-seronegative.

This chain uses TRBV27 with TRBJ1-1; D perhaps matches TRBD1 (5 bases). This CDR3 spans 13 amino acids. Looked up from germline, CDR1 is MNHEY and CDR2 is SMNVEV (reference sequence). V dropped 2 bases and J dropped 3 bases, with 7 bases sitting between them. DNA of the CDR3: TGTGCCAGCAGTTTAAGGGGTGACACTGAAGCTTTCTTT. It codes for CASSLRGDTEAFF.

The V call is TRBV19, the J call TRBJ1-2, with TRBD1 matching 8 bases. The CDR3 extends over 12 amino acids. With 11 bases clipped from V and 8 bases from J, the junction kept 10 bases outside the gene matches. Germline V gene data show CDR1 as LNHDA and CDR2 as SQIVND (reference sequence). The CDR3 region has the DNA TGTGCCTCAGGGCAGGGGGCGCGAGGCTACACCTTC. Its translation: CASGQGARGYTF.

V gene TRBV2 combines with J gene TRBJ2-6; D uncertain. Per the germline V gene, CDR1 is SNHLY and CDR2 is FYNNEI. This CDR3 is built from 16 residues. V lost 4 bases, J lost 0 bases, and 10 bases lay in between. The CDR3 loop reads CASSVDGGSGANVLTF. In DNA form, the CDR3 reads TGTGCCAGCAGTGTGGATGGCGGCTCTGGGGCCAACGTCCTGACTTTC. Supplemented by reference TRBV2 and TRBJ2-6, the full variable domain reads EPEVTQTPSHQVTQMGQEVILRCVPISNHLYFYWYRQILGQKVEFLVSFYNNEISEKSEIFDDQFSVERPDGSNFTLKIRSTKLEDSAMYFCASSVDGGSGANVLTFGAGSRLTVL.

The rearrangement links TRBV14 to TRBJ2-3, with 9 bases aligning to TRBD1. The germline V gene encodes CDR1 SGHDN and CDR2 FVKESK. The CDR3 spans 13 residues. Losses at the gene ends were 4 bases for V and 7 bases for J; bases not matched to a gene: 3. The CDR3 protein is CASSPTGGNTQYF. The CDR3 nucleotides are TGTGCCAGCAGCCCCACAGGGGGCAATACGCAGTATTTT. Drawing the rest from reference TRBV14 and TRBJ2-3, the complete variable domain is EAGVTQFPSHSVIEKGQTVTLRCDPISGHDNLYWYRRVMGKEIKFLLHFVKESKQDESGMPNNRFLAERTGGTYSTLKVQPAELEDSGVYFCASSPTGGNTQYFGPGTRLTVL.

The rearrangement joins TRBV27 to TRBJ2-2; unclear D gene. This CDR3 is built from 12 residues. The germline V gene encodes CDR1 MNHEY and CDR2 SMNVEV (reference sequence). The germline V and J ends were trimmed by 8 bases and 6 bases, with 10 bases remaining between them. The CDR3 DNA is TGTGCCAGCCGCTGGCACGCCGGGGAGCTGTTTTTT. Translating it yields CASRWHAGELFF.

The chain links TRBV5-1 to TRBJ1-5; 7 bases line up with TRBD1. Trimming took 0 bases from V and 8 from J; bases not matched to a gene: 8. The germline gives CDR1 SGHRS, CDR2 YFSETQ. The CDR3 is made up of 15 amino acids. The CDR3 DNA is TGCGCCAGCAGCTTGGGGCAGGGGGATAGAGAGCCCCAGCATTTT. Its translation: CASSLGQGDREPQHF.

The chain is built from TRBV4-3 and TRBJ1-5; D call uncertain. CDR1 and CDR2 from the germline V gene are LGHNA and YSLEER. This CDR3 is 13 amino acids long. The V gene lost 0 bases and the J gene lost 3 bases, with 3 bases spanning the gap. The chain's CDR3 is CASSQDNNQPQHF. The CDR3 DNA follows: TGCGCCAGCAGCCAAGACAACAATCAGCCCCAGCATTTT.

The V and J genes are TRBV5-5 and TRBJ2-7; D perhaps matches TRBD1 (6 bases). The germline CDR1 and CDR2 sequences are SGHKS and YYEKEE (reference sequence). Trimming took 4 bases from V and 0 from J, leaving 14 bases between them. The CDR3 has 15 residues. The CDR3 DNA reads TGTGCCAGCAGCCTCGGGACACCTTCCTCCTACGAGCAGTACTTC. Encoded protein: CASSLGTPSSYEQYF.

This chain links TRBV9 with TRBJ1-2, with TRBD1 matching over 11 bases. The CDR3 is made up of 16 amino acids. Per the germline V gene, CDR1 is SGDLS and CDR2 is YYNGEE. Germline trimming cut 3 bases from V and 8 bases from J; bases unmatched to any gene: 12. CDR3 nucleotides: TGTGCCAGCAGCGACGGCCCCAGGACAGGGGGCGTGGGCTACACCTTC. Translating gives CASSDGPRTGGVGYTF. The complete variable domain, with remaining parts taken from reference TRBV9 and TRBJ1-2, reads DSGVTQTPKHLITATGQRVTLRCSPRSGDLSVYWYQQSLDQGLQFLIQYYNGEERAKGNILERFSAQQFPDLHSELNLSSLELGDSALYFCASSDGPRTGGVGYTFGSGTRLTVV.

The chain combines TRBV7-2 with TRBJ2-7; 7 bases are a match to TRBD2. CDR3 length equals 13 residues. Germline V gene sequence: CDR1 SGHTA, CDR2 FQGNSA. The V segment lost 10 bases and the J segment 4 bases; nucleotides outside the gene matches: 10. The CDR3 DNA reads TGTGCCACCTTGAGTGCCGGGAGGTACGAGCAGTACTTC. It is translated as CATLSAGRYEQYF.

J is TRBJ2-2 and V is TRBV5-1; 7 bases line up with TRBD2. Trimming at V came to 4 bases and at J to 0 bases, leaving 6 bases not matched to a gene. The CDR3 length is 16 residues. Germline lookup yields CDR1 SGHRS and CDR2 YFSETQ. CDR3 protein: CASSPRTSANTGELFF. The CDR3 coding sequence is TGCGCCAGCAGCCCACGGACTAGTGCGAACACCGGGGAGCTGTTTTTT.

The chain joins TRBV9 to TRBJ2-1; 9 nucleotides match TRBD2. Trimming cost V 6 bases and J 3 bases; bases outside gene matches: 7. From germline, CDR1 is SGDLS and CDR2 YYNGEE. The CDR3 totals 15 residues. CDR3 protein: CASTLSGRNYNEQFF. The CDR3 bases are TGTGCCAGCACCCTTAGCGGGAGAAACTACAATGAGCAGTTCTTC.

The genes are TRBV29-1 and TRBJ2-1; D gene uncertain. The CDR3 spans 14 residues. Germline CDR1 SQVTM, CDR2 ANQGSEA. Trimming pared 4 bases from V and 5 bases from J, leaving 15 bases between. CDR3: CSVGSRGINNEQFF. CDR3 in DNA: TGCAGCGTTGGGAGTAGAGGCATAAACAATGAGCAGTTCTTC.

The DNA of the CDR3 is TGTGCCAGCAGCTCACAGGGAAATCAGCCCCAGCATTTT. Residues: CASSSQGNQPQHF. The rearrangement uses TRBV7-9 and TRBJ1-5, with D perhaps matching TRBD1 (6 bases). The ends were cut back, 4 bases at V and 4 bases at J, with 8 bases in the middle. CDR3 length equals 13 residues. The germline CDR1 and CDR2 sequences are SEHNR and FQNEAQ (reference sequence).

A note on this clone: Other DNA sequences in the sample encode the same CDR3. The V call is TRBV29-1, the J call TRBJ1-1; D remains unclear. With 4 bases removed from V and 4 bases from J, the gap between germline ends came to 4 bases. Germline CDR1 and CDR2: SQVTM and ANQGSEA. There are 10 residues in the CDR3. CDR3 coding DNA: TGCAGCGTTGGCGGCACTGAAGCTTTCTTT. It specifies CSVGGTEAFF.

V usage is TRBV4-3 and J usage is TRBJ2-7; D perhaps matches TRBD2 (6 bases). The germline V and J ends were trimmed by 0 bases and 0 bases, with 18 bases remaining between them. CDR3 length: 18 residues. Germline CDR1 reads LGHNA; CDR2 reads YSLEER. In DNA form, the CDR3 reads TGCGCCAGCAGCCAAGAGGGGGGAAACGCGGGGTTCTCCTACGAGCAGTACTTC. Translation: CASSQEGGNAGFSYEQYF.

The CDR3 sequence is CATGQGGNQPQHF. The CDR3 coding sequence is TGTGCCACCGGACAGGGAGGGAATCAGCCCCAGCATTTT. The V gene is TRBV15, the J gene TRBJ1-5, with TRBD1 matching 8 bases. Germline CDR1 reads LNHNV; CDR2 reads YYDKDF (reference sequence). The junction had 4 bases not matched to a gene; V was cut back by 8 bases and J by 4 bases. CDR3 length: 13 amino acids.